This T cell receptor (beta chain) was profiled in a study of blood T cell repertoires in COVID-19. The V end lost 5 bases, the J end lost 7 bases, and 15 bases lay between the germline ends. Germline lookup yields CDR1 MGHRA and CDR2 YSYEKL. The CDR3 contains 14 residues. Enrolled through a virtual design, the participants were between roughly 18 and 90 years of age and came from about two dozen US areas. Profiling relied on immunoSEQ multiplex PCR, and the TCRdb table lists in-frame clones only, not all of them. The repertoire holds about 130,000 clones, around 83% seen once, with more than 15% in the top ten.

The source material was PBMCs or T cells enriched from blood (not recorded which). This chain links TRBV4-1 with TRBJ1-5, with D tentatively TRBD1 (6 bases). This clonotype was sampled from a man aged 25-40 years who had recovered from COVID-19. CDR3 in amino acids: CASSYTGTGQPQHF. Here the CDR3 DNA reads TGCGCCAGCAGCTACACAGGGACCGGACAGCCCCAGCATTTT.